The rows below give T cell receptor beta chains drawn from one sample of a study of identical twins. TCRdb fed the 5' RACE reads into MiXCR, producing one record per CDR3 protein. The table records nearly 650,000 distinct CDR3 sequences, under 8.5% of them present only once. The same specimen was also included in a second study, on yellow fever vaccine responses in identical twins.

The sample consisted of PBMCs. The receptors stem from a woman under 30 in good health. CDR3s include the opening cysteine and the closing phenylalanine or tryptophan. A D gene is named only where the DNA matches it firmly. Clone size is given for some rows only: seen once, a few or many times, or a class if the clone is expanded.

abundance: .; j_gene: TRBJ1-1; d_gene: .; v_gene: TRBV12-3/TRBV12-4; CDR3nt: TGTGCCAGCAGTCCACGACCTGGTTTGGGGACTGAAGCTTTCTTT; CDR3aa: CASSPRPGLGTEAFF
abundance: .; j_gene: TRBJ2-7; d_gene: .; v_gene: TRBV20-1; CDR3nt: TGCAGTGCCCTCTCTGGTTACGAGCAGTACTTC; CDR3aa: CSALSGYEQYF
abundance: few; j_gene: TRBJ2-5; d_gene: TRBD2; v_gene: TRBV6-1; CDR3nt: TGTGCCAGCAGGTCGGGAGGCATCCCAGAGACCCAGTACTTC; CDR3aa: CASRSGGIPETQYF
abundance: .; j_gene: TRBJ2-1; d_gene: .; v_gene: TRBV20-1; CDR3nt: TGCAGTGCTACCCAATCCAATGAGCAGTTCTTC; CDR3aa: CSATQSNEQFF
abundance: few; j_gene: TRBJ2-7; d_gene: .; v_gene: TRBV6-5; CDR3nt: TGTGCCAGCAGACAGGGAAGGAACGAGCAGTACTTC; CDR3aa: CASRQGRNEQYF
abundance: .; j_gene: TRBJ2-5; d_gene: TRBD1; v_gene: TRBV5-1; CDR3nt: TGCGCCAGCAGCAACGGACAGGGGGGCCAAGAGACCCAGTACTTC; CDR3aa: CASSNGQGGQETQYF
abundance: few; j_gene: TRBJ2-7; d_gene: .; v_gene: TRBV7-9; CDR3nt: TGTGCCAGCAGCCCTAAGGCGTCTCTCTACTACGAGCAGTACTTC; CDR3aa: CASSPKASLYYEQYF
abundance: .; j_gene: TRBJ2-7; d_gene: .; v_gene: TRBV20-1; CDR3nt: TGCAGTGCTAGAGATGGGGGGCCCTCCTACGAGCAGTACTTC; CDR3aa: CSARDGGPSYEQYF
abundance: many; j_gene: TRBJ1-6; d_gene: TRBD1; v_gene: TRBV12-3/TRBV12-4; CDR3nt: TGTGCCAGCAGTTTAAAGGGGGCAAAGGGTTCACCCCTCCACTTT; CDR3aa: CASSLKGAKGSPLHF
abundance: few; j_gene: TRBJ1-1; d_gene: .; v_gene: TRBV6-1; CDR3nt: TGTGCCAGCGAACAACAAGGGGGGACTGAAGCTTTCTTT; CDR3aa: CASEQQGGTEAFF
abundance: few; j_gene: TRBJ2-1; d_gene: TRBD1; v_gene: TRBV6-5; CDR3nt: TGTGCCAGCAGTTACCCCAACCGGGAAGGGACAGGGGGTAGAAATGAGCAGTTCTTC; CDR3aa: CASSYPNREGTGGRNEQFF
abundance: .; j_gene: TRBJ2-1; d_gene: .; v_gene: TRBV7-6; CDR3nt: TGTGCCAGCAGCACGTCCCGAAATGAGCAGTTCTTC; CDR3aa: CASSTSRNEQFF
abundance: .; j_gene: TRBJ1-2; d_gene: TRBD1; v_gene: TRBV6-1; CDR3nt: TGTGCCAGCAGCCCCCTGGCAGGGGGCTTTGGTGGCTACACCTTC; CDR3aa: CASSPLAGGFGGYTF
abundance: .; j_gene: TRBJ2-4; d_gene: TRBD1; v_gene: TRBV5-1; CDR3nt: TGCGCCAGCAGCTCCGACAGGGGAAACATTCAGTACTTC; CDR3aa: CASSSDRGNIQYF
abundance: .; j_gene: TRBJ1-4; d_gene: TRBD1; v_gene: TRBV11-2; CDR3nt: TGTGCCAGCAGCTTTGGCCTGACCCCTGACAGGGAAAATGAAAAACTGTTTTTT; CDR3aa: CASSFGLTPDRENEKLFF
abundance: many; j_gene: TRBJ1-5; d_gene: .; v_gene: TRBV7-8; CDR3nt: TGTGCCAGCAGCCCCCACGTGGGGGGGGGATATAGCAATCAGCCCCAGCATTTT; CDR3aa: CASSPHVGGGYSNQPQHF
abundance: few; j_gene: TRBJ1-2; d_gene: TRBD1; v_gene: TRBV7-2; CDR3nt: TGTGCCAGCAGCCACGGGACAGATGGCTACACCTTC; CDR3aa: CASSHGTDGYTF
abundance: .; j_gene: TRBJ2-1; d_gene: TRBD2; v_gene: TRBV20-1; CDR3nt: TGCAGTGCTAGCATCCGACTAGCCGGTCACAATGAGCAGTTCTTC; CDR3aa: CSASIRLAGHNEQFF
abundance: .; j_gene: TRBJ2-1; d_gene: .; v_gene: TRBV12-5; CDR3nt: TGTGCTAGTGGTTTGACCTTTGGCGGACCATACAGCGATCGTGGTGAGCAGTTCTTC; CDR3aa: CASGLTFGGPYSDRGEQFF
abundance: .; j_gene: TRBJ1-1; d_gene: .; v_gene: TRBV11-2; CDR3nt: TGTGCCAGCAGCTTAGATCCTTTGGCCTGGGGGCTAACGATGAACACTGAAGCTTTCTTT; CDR3aa: CASSLDPLAWGLTMNTEAFF
abundance: many; j_gene: TRBJ1-1; d_gene: .; v_gene: TRBV3-1; CDR3nt: TGTGCCAGCAGCCAGCGCGGCGAAGCTTTCTTT; CDR3aa: CASSQRGEAFF
abundance: .; j_gene: TRBJ1-3; d_gene: .; v_gene: TRBV27; CDR3nt: TGTGCCAGCAGGGCAGGGACCTCTGGAAACACCATATATTTT; CDR3aa: CASRAGTSGNTIYF
abundance: many; j_gene: TRBJ1-2; d_gene: .; v_gene: TRBV5-1; CDR3nt: TGCGCCAGCAGCTTGGGCAGTTACTACACCTTC; CDR3aa: CASSLGSYYTF